Following are 25 T cell receptor beta chains from one sample sequenced in a study of blood T cell repertoires in COVID-19. Profiling relied on immunoSEQ multiplex PCR, and the TCRdb table lists in-frame clones only, not all of them. The sample carries tens of thousands of clones, about 88% recorded once. Sequenced material: peripheral blood. The origin of the receptors is a human donor in a cohort sampled during active COVID-19.

The V gene is TRBV19, the J gene TRBJ2-7; 8 positions match TRBD1. Germline assignment: CDR1 LNHDA and CDR2 SQIVND (reference sequence). The V segment lost 6 bases and the J segment 1 base; nucleotides outside the gene matches: 5. The CDR3 runs 14 residues. CDR3 in DNA: TGTGCCAGTAGACTCCGGGACAGGTCCTACGAGCAGTACTTC. Protein sequence: CASRLRDRSYEQYF.

In DNA form, the CDR3 reads TGTGCCAGCTCACCACCGGGACAGACCTATGGCTACACCTTC. Protein product: CASSPPGQTYGYTF. The J gene is TRBJ1-2, the V gene TRBV18; TRBD1 aligns across 7 bases. The germline CDR1 and CDR2 sequences are KGHSH and LQKENI. V shed 0 bases and J 4 bases; nucleotides not matched to a gene: 2. This CDR3 contains 14 residues.

The rearrangement joins TRBV21-1 to TRBJ2-7; TRBD2 is taken as the D call from the table, unchecked against the DNA. TRBV21-1 is tagged as a pseudogene. This CDR3 has 14 amino acids. This CDR3 is CASSKVELPREQYF. DNA for the CDR3: TGTGCCAGCAGCAAAGTGGAACTACCTCGCGAGCAGTACTTC.

V gene TRBV7-6 combines with J gene TRBJ2-1; 7 bases are a match to TRBD2. V lost 5 bases to trimming and J lost 9 bases; unmatched junction nucleotides: 10. Germline V gives CDR1 SGHVS, CDR2 FNYEAQ. The length of the CDR3 is 14 residues. CDR3 amino acids: CASSPRTGRSEQFF. CDR3 bases: TGTGCCAGCAGCCCGCGGACCGGGAGGAGTGAGCAGTTCTTC.

The V gene is TRBV4-1, the J gene TRBJ2-5; 12 nucleotides align to TRBD2. The J segment lost 5 bases and the V segment lost 7 bases, leaving 8 bases of the junction unmatched. CDR3 length: 15 residues. Per germline, CDR1 MGHRA and CDR2 YSYEKL. The CDR3, as DNA: TGCGCCAGCACCCCGACTAGCGGGAGACGGGAGACCCAGTACTTC. It yields the protein CASTPTSGRRETQYF.

The chain couples TRBV18 to TRBJ2-5; 7 nucleotides line up with TRBD1. V dropped 2 bases and J dropped 5; count of bases not matched to a gene: 8. Germline loops: CDR1 KGHSH, CDR2 LQKENI. This CDR3 comprises 15 residues. The CDR3 protein is CASSPDRAARETQYF. CDR3 coding DNA: TGTGCCAGCTCACCAGACAGGGCCGCAAGGGAGACCCAGTACTTC.

V usage is TRBV4-3 and J usage is TRBJ2-1, with 7 bases aligning to TRBD2. V shed 3 bases and J 0 bases; nucleotides not matched to a gene: 8. Germline V gene data show CDR1 as LGHNA and CDR2 as YSLEER. The CDR3 has 17 residues. The DNA of the CDR3 is TGCGCCAGCAGCCAGCTTGCGGGGGTCAGCTCCTACAATGAGCAGTTCTTC. This gives the protein CASSQLAGVSSYNEQFF.

The chain joins TRBV24-1 to TRBJ1-1; possible D gene TRBD1, 5 bases. Trimming took off 4 bases at V and 7 bases at J, with 12 bases between the two ends. Germline CDR1 is KGHDR and CDR2 is SFDVKD. This CDR3 is 13 amino acids long. The CDR3 DNA is TGTGCCACCAGTGACGCGGGACGGAGTGAAGCTTTCTTT. It specifies CATSDAGRSEAFF.

The DNA of the CDR3 is TGTGCCAGCAGTACCCTGGCGGGAGGGCCGCCGTTCTTC. This translates into CASSTLAGGPPFF. The chain uses TRBV6-2 or TRBV6-3 and TRBJ2-1; 9 bases align to TRBD2. Germline CDR1 MNHEY, CDR2 SVGEGT. V shed 5 bases and J 15 bases; nucleotides not matched to a gene: 11. The CDR3 runs to 13 residues.

The rearrangement links TRBV6-2 or TRBV6-3 to TRBJ2-2; a weak D match, TRBD2 (6 bases). The CDR3 runs to 15 residues. Trimming removed 7 bases at V and 1 base at J, with 13 bases between. The germline V gene has CDR1 MNHEY and CDR2 SVGEGT. CDR3 DNA sequence: TGTGCCAGCACCCCGGGACTCAAGAACACCGGGGAGCTGTTTTTT. It specifies CASTPGLKNTGELFF.

The V and J genes are TRBV7-2 and TRBJ1-4; tentative D call: TRBD1 (6 bases). V gave up 1 base and J gave up 8 bases, with 14 bases separating them. Germline values: CDR1 SGHTA, CDR2 FQGNSA. This CDR3 region has 15 residues. In DNA form, the CDR3 reads TGTGCCAGCAGCTTAGTAACAGGGTGGGACGAAAAACTGTTTTTT. It specifies CASSLVTGWDEKLFF.

This clone was seen a single time. This chain connects TRBV27 to TRBJ2-3; 10 bases align to TRBD1. Per germline, CDR1 MNHEY and CDR2 SMNVEV (reference sequence). This CDR3 has 19 amino acids. With 6 bases clipped from V and 2 bases from J, the junction kept 17 bases outside the gene matches. CDR3 nucleotide sequence: TGTGCCAGCAGCCCCAAGAGCAGAATAGGACAGGGGGACACAGATACGCAGTATTTT. It is translated as CASSPKSRIGQGDTDTQYF.

This sequence joins TRBV2 and TRBJ2-1, with 7 bases fitting TRBD2. Germline V lookup: CDR1 SNHLY, CDR2 FYNNEI. The J segment lost 6 bases and the V segment lost 6 bases, leaving 5 bases of the junction unmatched. The CDR3 consists of 13 residues. CDR3 protein: CASSGRRGNEQFF. The CDR3 DNA reads as TGTGCCAGCAGCGGGAGGAGGGGCAATGAGCAGTTCTTC.

This chain links TRBV28 with TRBJ1-2; 8 bases match TRBD1. Germline CDR1 is MDHEN and CDR2 is SYDVKM. Unmatched junction bases numbered 16, after V lost 3 bases and J lost 4 bases. The CDR3 runs 18 residues. The CDR3 protein is CASSFFRDRFYRGYGYTF. The CDR3 DNA reads TGTGCCAGCAGTTTCTTCCGGGACAGGTTCTATCGCGGCTATGGCTACACCTTC.

The chain combines TRBV6-8 with TRBJ2-7, with unresolved D. Germline V gene lookup returns CDR1 MNHGY and CDR2 SAAAGT. Trimming left V 5 bases short and J 2 bases short, with 22 bases between. The CDR3 loop spans 17 amino acids. The CDR3 is CASSTESPPAGPYEQYF. CDR3 DNA sequence: TGTGCCAGCAGTACTGAATCCCCCCCGGCAGGTCCCTACGAGCAGTACTTC.

This chain connects TRBV11-2 to TRBJ2-1, with 8 bases aligning to TRBD1. This CDR3 has 14 amino acids. Germline-derived CDR1 and CDR2 are SGHAT and FQNNGV. The V and J ends lost 4 bases and 4 bases, in that order; junction bases with no gene match: 3. The CDR3 spells CASSSGGGYNEQFF. CDR3 nucleotide sequence: TGTGCCAGCAGCTCAGGGGGCGGTTACAATGAGCAGTTCTTC. The entire variable domain, with the rest obtained from reference TRBV11-2 and TRBJ2-1, is as follows: EAGVAQSPRYKIIEKRQSVAFWCNPISGHATLYWYQQILGQGPKLLIQFQNNGVVDDSQLPKDRFSAERLKGVDSTLKIQPAKLEDSAVYLCASSSGGGYNEQFFGPGTRLTVL.

V is TRBV5-8 and J is TRBJ2-7; no clear D. The CDR3 loop spans 13 amino acids. Trimming cost V 1 base and J 3 bases, with 8 bases left between them. CDR1 SGHTS and CDR2 YDEGEE come from the germline V gene. The CDR3 DNA follows: TGTGCCAGCAGCTTGCCAAGCTACTACGAGCAGTACTTC. This translates into CASSLPSYYEQYF.

This chain links TRBV15 with TRBJ2-7; perhaps TRBD1 as D (5 bases). Germline V CDR1 and CDR2: LNHNV, YYDKDF (reference sequence). The CDR3 extends over 15 amino acids. V was trimmed by 0 bases and J by 0 bases, leaving 9 bases between them. The CDR3 sequence is CATSRDGAGSYEQYF. Written as DNA, the CDR3 is TGTGCCACCAGCAGAGATGGGGCAGGCTCCTACGAGCAGTACTTC.

The rearrangement links TRBV4-1 to TRBJ2-7; 13 bases map to TRBD2. Germline assignment: CDR1 MGHRA and CDR2 YSYEKL. Losses at the gene ends were 4 bases for V and 0 bases for J; bases not matched to a gene: 3. The CDR3 spans 16 residues. CDR3 sequence (DNA): TGCGCCAGCAGCCCGGGACTAGCGGGAACCTCCTACGAGCAGTACTTC. It yields the protein CASSPGLAGTSYEQYF.

A few counts support this clone. The rearrangement links TRBV27 to TRBJ1-3; 9 bases match TRBD1. The germline V gene has CDR1 MNHEY and CDR2 SMNVEV (reference sequence). J was trimmed by 4 bases and V by 6 bases; bases with no gene match: 7. There are 15 residues in the CDR3. CDR3 bases: TGTGCCAGCAGAGCCGGGACAGGGAGGGGAAACACCATATATTTT. Translating gives CASRAGTGRGNTIYF.

V usage is TRBV9 and J usage is TRBJ1-6, with 9 bases matching TRBD1. Germline CDR1 is SGDLS and CDR2 is YYNGEE. This CDR3 is 16 amino acids long. V shed 2 bases, J shed 8 bases, and the junction held 8 bases outside the gene matches. CDR3 coding DNA: TGTGCCAGCAGCGTGGGACCGGGACAGGGCTATTCACCCCTCCACTTT. It is translated as CASSVGPGQGYSPLHF. The variable domain in full, completed from reference TRBV9 and TRBJ1-6, reads DSGVTQTPKHLITATGQRVTLRCSPRSGDLSVYWYQQSLDQGLQFLIQYYNGEERAKGNILERFSAQQFPDLHSELNLSSLELGDSALYFCASSVGPGQGYSPLHFGNGTRLTVT.

This clone appeared a few times. This sequence joins TRBV2 and TRBJ2-7, with TRBD1 matching 7 bases. This CDR3 is built from 14 residues. The J segment lost 1 base and the V segment lost 3 bases, leaving 3 bases of the junction unmatched. Looked up from germline, CDR1 is SNHLY and CDR2 is FYNNEI. In DNA form, the CDR3 reads TGTGCCAGCAGTGACCGGGACAGTTCCTACGAGCAGTACTTC. As protein: CASSDRDSSYEQYF. The whole variable domain, remainder taken from reference TRBV2 and TRBJ2-7, is EPEVTQTPSHQVTQMGQEVILRCVPISNHLYFYWYRQILGQKVEFLVSFYNNEISEKSEIFDDQFSVERPDGSNFTLKIRSTKLEDSAMYFCASSDRDSSYEQYFGPGTRLTVT.

The chain carries TRBV28 and TRBJ1-3; TRBD1 is a possible D gene (5 bases). The germline V gene encodes CDR1 MDHEN and CDR2 SYDVKM. V was shortened by 3 bases and J by 4 bases, with 10 bases between the two germline ends. The length of the CDR3 is 14 residues. CDR3 DNA: TGTGCCAGCAGTTTTCCGGGGGACGGAAACACCATATATTTT. As protein: CASSFPGDGNTIYF.

The chain uses TRBV19 and TRBJ1-6, with 10 bases aligning to TRBD1. CDR1 is LNHDA and CDR2 is SQIVND in the germline V gene (reference sequence). V was pared by 7 bases and J by 7 bases, with 4 bases of the junction left unmatched. This CDR3 spans 14 amino acids. CDR3 loop: CASTDRGLNSPLHF. The CDR3 DNA sequence: TGTGCCAGTACCGACAGGGGGCTCAATTCACCCCTCCACTTT.

J is TRBJ2-5 and V is TRBV28; possible D gene TRBD2, 7 bases. Germline V gene sequence: CDR1 MDHEN, CDR2 SYDVKM. Deletions cut 6 bases from V and 4 bases from J, with 21 bases between. The CDR3 spans 16 residues. The CDR3 is CASRTEGLGGGETQYF. The CDR3 DNA follows: TGTGCCAGCAGGACGGAAGGACTAGGGGGAGGAGAGACCCAGTACTTC.